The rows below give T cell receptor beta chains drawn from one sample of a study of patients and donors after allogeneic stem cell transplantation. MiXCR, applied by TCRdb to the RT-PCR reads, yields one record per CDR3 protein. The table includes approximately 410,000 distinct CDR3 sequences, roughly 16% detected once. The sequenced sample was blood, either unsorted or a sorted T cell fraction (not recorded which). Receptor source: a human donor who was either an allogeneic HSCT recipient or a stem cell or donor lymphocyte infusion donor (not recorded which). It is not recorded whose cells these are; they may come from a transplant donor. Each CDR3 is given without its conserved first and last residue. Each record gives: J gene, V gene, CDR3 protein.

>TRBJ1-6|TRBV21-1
AHTLGGSPLH
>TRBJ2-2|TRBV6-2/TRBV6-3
ASSWTGGITGELF
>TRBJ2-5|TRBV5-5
ASSFVPQETQY
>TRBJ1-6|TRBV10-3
AIREGNSPLH
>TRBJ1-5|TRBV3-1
ASSQGTGGFSQPQH
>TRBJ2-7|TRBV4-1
ASSQFASFAEGPYYEQY
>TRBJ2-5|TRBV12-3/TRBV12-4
ASSSPGTNEETQY
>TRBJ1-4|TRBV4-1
ASSQYSEGGAEKLF
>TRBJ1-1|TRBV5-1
ASSPIRPLEAF
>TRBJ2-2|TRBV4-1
ASSQGRGGTGELF
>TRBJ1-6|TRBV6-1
ASSRGQGFNSPLH
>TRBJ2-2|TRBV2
ASSEASGFLGELF
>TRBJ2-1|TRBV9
ASSVGARGNEQF
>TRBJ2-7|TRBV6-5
ASSYLGKGSYEQY
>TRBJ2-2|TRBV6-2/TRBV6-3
ASRRANTGELF
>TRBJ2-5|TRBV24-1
ATSDLRDKLTQY
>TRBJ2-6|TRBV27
ASSYTGQSSGANVLT
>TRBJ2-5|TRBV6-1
ASSVNSQPRETQY
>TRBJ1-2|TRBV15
ATSRVQRPPYGYT
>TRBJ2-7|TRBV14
ASSRAQFYEQY
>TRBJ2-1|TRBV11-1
ASSLGSGHFIYNEQF
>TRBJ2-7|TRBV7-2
ASSPETLTYPYEQY
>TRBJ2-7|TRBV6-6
ASTWGFDEQY